Listed below are T cell receptor beta chains from one sample, sequenced in a study of T and B cells in COVID-19 patients. Each CDR3 protein is one row after TCRdb ran MiXCR on the multiplex PCR reads. This sample has about 21,000 distinct CDR3 sequences, with more than 30% found just once. What was sequenced was blood. The receptors here all came from a human donor who had recovered from COVID-19. Both conserved end residues are part of each CDR3. D genes are given only for firm matches.

CASGDPGQGATGELFF | TRBD1 | TRBV5-1
CASSPPPPHEQYF | . | TRBV27
CASSSHLTSGGETQYF | TRBD2 | TRBV6-5
CASSLDRGRSGYTF | TRBD1 | TRBV12-3/TRBV12-4
CASSLLSRGTDTQYF | . | TRBV5-6
CASSLEAGRARAGGYTF | . | TRBV12-3/TRBV12-4
CASSIWQNSYEQYF | . | TRBV19
CATSADRGTGELFF | TRBD1 | TRBV15
CASSRTEGAFF | . | TRBV11-3
CASSLGGAGHTGELFF | . | TRBV11-3
CASSQGTGNEKLFF | TRBD1 | TRBV5-4
CSVEEENYGYTF | . | TRBV29-1
CASRTPARGEAFF | . | TRBV27
CASSLRVAGAHGQFF | TRBD2 | TRBV5-1
CASSISGGGQPQHF | TRBD1 | TRBV19
CASSIWDNEQFF | . | TRBV19
CASSPLRIGGPYSGNTIYF | . | TRBV18
CAWSVRGAGSGGIAEAFF | . | TRBV30
CATSRGERDRPYGYTF | TRBD1 | TRBV15
CASSGRTGDRGEQFF | TRBD1 | TRBV12-3/TRBV12-4
CASSQDPTHRQRASTDTQYF | . | TRBV4-2
CASSYLGTVGETQYF | . | TRBV6-2/TRBV6-3
CASGHPTTVEQFF | . | TRBV7-9
CASSVPSGGANHEQFF | TRBD2 | TRBV18
CASSQTADSPPFSNYGYTF | . | TRBV18
CASSLPGLWTQYF | . | TRBV7-9
CASSYSGRDNEQFF | TRBD2 | TRBV28
CASSFQGQGARGYTF | TRBD1 | TRBV11-3
CASIRGGKRGETQYF | . | TRBV13
CASSLGKDQPQHF | . | TRBV5-1
CASSIGRNTGELFF | . | TRBV19
CASSSPGAGKRSPLHF | . | TRBV6-5
CASSLHRETVQYF | . | TRBV18
CASSLEGARNEQFF | TRBD1 | TRBV5-4
CASQSGGQDTYEQYF | . | TRBV5-1
CASSRGTDTQYF | . | TRBV6-5
CASSQDGGLDTDTQYF | . | TRBV4-2
CACPGPVSHAFF | . | TRBV30
CASSIGRVRGYQPQHF | . | TRBV19
CAWRNPGSQETQYF | . | TRBV30
CASSFRRGRYNEQFF | TRBD1 | TRBV27
CATSRTSGGARPDTQYF | TRBD2 | TRBV15
CAISETSGGNNEQFF | TRBD2 | TRBV10-3
CASRYRDRVYGYTF | . | TRBV12-3/TRBV12-4
CASSESGLGEKLFF | . | TRBV6-1
CASSPQDNNYGYTF | . | TRBV18
CASSLSGGARETQYF | . | TRBV5-6
CASSPRPGQPQHF | . | TRBV6-5
CASSSPFMEAFF | . | TRBV27
CASSGPGQGPNQPQHF | TRBD1 | TRBV11-3
CASSPPTFTGSTDTQYF | . | TRBV18
CARSGTGPPYEQYF | TRBD1 | TRBV30
CASSLVGQETQYF | . | TRBV5-5
CATSRGTSAIPGELFF | TRBD2 | TRBV15
CSVEGGSETQYF | . | TRBV29-1